Presented here are 18 T cell receptor beta chains from one specimen sequenced in a study of T cell responses to AZD1222 COVID-19 vaccine. The assay was immunoSEQ multiplex PCR, and TCRdb's table has in-frame clones only and misses some. Of around 200,000 clones detected, around 88% appear once; the ten largest clones hold approximately 0.49%. This material consisted of peripheral blood, taken on day 0 of AZD1222 vaccination. These receptors all stem from an adult in good health.

This clone was found once. J is TRBJ2-7 and V is TRBV11-2; 7 bases match TRBD1. V shed 1 base, J shed 2 bases, and the junction held 2 bases outside the gene matches. This CDR3 contains 14 residues. Germline V gene lookup returns CDR1 SGHAT and CDR2 FQNNGV. In DNA, the CDR3 is TGTGCCAGCAGCTTAGCCGGGACAGCCTACGAGCAGTACTTC. It codes for CASSLAGTAYEQYF. The full variable domain, completed using reference TRBV11-2 and TRBJ2-7, is EAGVAQSPRYKIIEKRQSVAFWCNPISGHATLYWYQQILGQGPKLLIQFQNNGVVDDSQLPKDRFSAERLKGVDSTLKIQPAKLEDSAVYLCASSLAGTAYEQYFGPGTRLTVT.

The V gene is TRBV6-6, the J gene TRBJ2-3, with D unresolved. Germline V gene data show CDR1 as MNHNY and CDR2 as SVGAGI (reference sequence). The V end was cut by 5 bases, the J end by 6 bases, with 6 bases between. CDR3 length: 11 amino acids. CDR3 in amino acids: CASSQEDTQYF. DNA for the CDR3: TGTGCCAGCAGTCAGGAGGATACGCAGTATTTT.

This chain joins TRBV6-5 and TRBJ1-6, with 7 nucleotides matching TRBD1. V lost 2 bases, J lost 7 bases, and 5 bases stayed unmatched. The CDR3 is made up of 15 amino acids. Per germline, CDR1 MNHEY and CDR2 SVGAGI. CDR3 region: CASSYTGTENSPLHF. DNA for the CDR3: TGTGCCAGCAGTTACACCGGGACAGAGAATTCACCCCTCCACTTT.

The rearrangement joins TRBV2 to TRBJ1-1, with 12 positions matching TRBD1. The V and J ends lost 1 base and 6 bases, in that order; junction bases with no gene match: 3. CDR1 SNHLY and CDR2 FYNNEI come from the germline V gene. This CDR3 has 15 residues. The DNA for the CDR3 is TGTGCCAGCAGTGAAGACGGGACAGGGGGCTCTGAAGCTTTCTTT. It codes for CASSEDGTGGSEAFF. Based on the CDR3 plus reference TRBV2 and TRBJ1-1, the full variable domain is EPEVTQTPSHQVTQMGQEVILRCVPISNHLYFYWYRQILGQKVEFLVSFYNNEISEKSEIFDDQFSVERPDGSNFTLKIRSTKLEDSAMYFCASSEDGTGGSEAFFGQGTRLTVV.

This rearrangement joins TRBV5-1 to TRBJ1-1; D call uncertain. This CDR3 has 13 residues. V lost 3 bases, J lost 0 bases, and 6 bases lay in between. Germline values: CDR1 SGHRS, CDR2 YFSETQ. CDR3 DNA: TGCGCCAGCAGCTCCCATATGAACACTGAAGCTTTCTTT. It specifies CASSSHMNTEAFF. Filled out from reference TRBV5-1 and TRBJ1-1, the complete variable domain reads KAGVTQTPRYLIKTRGQQVTLSCSPISGHRSVSWYQQTPGQGLQFLFEYFSETQRNKGNFPGRFSGRQFSNSRSEMNVSTLELGDSALYLCASSSHMNTEAFFGQGTRLTVV.

The chain couples TRBV6-5 to TRBJ1-1; D is undetermined. Germline V gene lookup returns CDR1 MNHEY and CDR2 SVGAGI. V lost 6 bases to trimming and J lost 1 base, with 9 bases between them. CDR3 length equals 13 residues. CDR3 protein: CASRPRRNTEAFF. The DNA for the CDR3 is TGTGCCAGCAGACCCCGGCGGAACACTGAAGCTTTCTTT.

The V and J genes are TRBV6-5 and TRBJ1-2; 9 bases line up with TRBD1. From germline, CDR1 is MNHEY and CDR2 SVGAGI. CDR3 length equals 14 residues. The CDR3 nucleotides read TGTGCAAGCCAGCCAGGGACAGGGTTCTATGGCTACACCTTC. Translating it yields CASQPGTGFYGYTF.

The chain joins TRBV6-5 to TRBJ1-2; D uncertain. Trimming removed 2 bases at V and 4 bases at J, with 8 bases between. The CDR3 totals 13 residues. Germline V CDR1 and CDR2: MNHEY, SVGAGI. The CDR3: CASSYPGGYGYTF. The CDR3 DNA is TGTGCCAGCAGTTACCCGGGCGGCTATGGCTACACCTTC.

The V gene is TRBV14, the J gene TRBJ1-6; the match to TRBD1 covers 10 bases. This CDR3 has 16 amino acids. Germline CDR1 reads SGHDN; CDR2 reads FVKESK. Trimming at V came to 0 bases and at J to 10 bases, leaving 6 bases not matched to a gene. This CDR3 is CASSQDTDRGSSPLHF. The DNA of the CDR3 is TGTGCCAGCAGCCAAGATACGGACAGGGGGAGCTCACCCCTCCACTTT.

The chain has TRBV27 and TRBJ1-1, with a possible D match to TRBD1 (5 bases). The CDR3 spans 13 residues. The V gene lost 3 bases and the J gene lost 4 bases, with 9 bases spanning the gap. Germline V gives CDR1 MNHEY, CDR2 SMNVEV (reference sequence). The CDR3: CASSFRRGTEAFF. DNA for the CDR3: TGTGCCAGCAGTTTCAGGAGGGGCACTGAAGCTTTCTTT.

The rearrangement uses TRBV4-1 and TRBJ2-7, with TRBD1 matching over 8 bases. CDR1 is MGHRA, CDR2 YSYEKL, per germline. The CDR3 totals 14 residues. J was trimmed by 3 bases and V by 4 bases; bases with no gene match: 5. The CDR3 region has the DNA TGCGCCAGCAGCCCTGGGACAGGCAGCTACGAGCAGTACTTC. Amino acids: CASSPGTGSYEQYF.

V and J are TRBV27 and TRBJ2-1, with TRBD2 matching over 8 bases. The V gene's germline CDR1 is MNHEY and CDR2 SMNVEV (reference sequence). Trimming took 5 bases from V and 14 from J; bases not matched to a gene: 8. The CDR3 contains 12 residues. The chain's CDR3 is CASSPLGGGEFF. The DNA for the CDR3 is TGTGCCAGCAGTCCCCTCGGGGGGGGCGAGTTCTTC.

The gene calls are TRBV19 and TRBJ2-7; 13 positions match TRBD2. The CDR3 totals 16 residues. Trimming took 8 bases from V and 2 from J; bases not matched to a gene: 9. Germline assignment: CDR1 LNHDA and CDR2 SQIVND (reference sequence). CDR3 amino acids: CASSKGTSGKTYEQYF. DNA for the CDR3: TGTGCCAGTTCGAAGGGGACTAGCGGGAAGACCTACGAGCAGTACTTC.

The rearrangement uses TRBV21-1 and TRBJ1-1; TRBD1, as called in the table, went unchecked against the DNA. TRBV21-1 is classified as a pseudogene. The CDR3 is made up of 13 amino acids. CDR3 nucleotide sequence: TGTGCCAGCAGCAAAGGACAGGGCAATGAAGCTTTCTTT. It is translated as CASSKGQGNEAFF.

The rearrangement joins TRBV4-2 to TRBJ2-3; D gene uncertain. Germline CDR1 and CDR2: LGHNA and YNFKEQ. V was cut by 4 bases and J by 0 bases, with 2 bases left in between. CDR3 length: 12 residues. The CDR3: CASSRSTDTQYF. DNA for the CDR3: TGTGCCAGCAGCCGGAGCACAGATACGCAGTATTTT.

CDR3 in DNA: TGTGCCAGCTCCATCACAGGACTAGCGGGATCTAGGGAGACCCAGTACTTC. Translated: CASSITGLAGSRETQYF. V gene TRBV25-1 combines with J gene TRBJ2-5, with 12 nucleotides matching TRBD2. The CDR3 contains 17 residues. In germline, CDR1 is MGHDK, CDR2 SYGVNS. V gave up 8 bases and J gave up 5 bases; unmatched junction bases: 15.

V gene TRBV27 combines with J gene TRBJ1-6, with unresolved D. CDR1 and CDR2 (germline): MNHEY, SMNVEV (reference sequence). Trimming removed 8 bases from V and 5 bases from J, with 13 bases in between. The CDR3 is made up of 14 amino acids. CDR3 amino acids: CASGARGNNSPLHF. In DNA, the CDR3 is TGTGCCAGCGGAGCGAGAGGGAATAATTCACCCCTCCACTTT.

The chain has TRBV11-2 and TRBJ2-7; D might be TRBD2 (5 bases). Germline lookup yields CDR1 SGHAT and CDR2 FQNNGV. V lost 5 bases and J lost 0, with 14 bases in between. The CDR3 is made up of 15 amino acids. CDR3 sequence: CASSMLAGFSYEQYF. DNA of the CDR3: TGTGCCAGCAGCATGCTCGCGGGCTTCTCCTACGAGCAGTACTTC.